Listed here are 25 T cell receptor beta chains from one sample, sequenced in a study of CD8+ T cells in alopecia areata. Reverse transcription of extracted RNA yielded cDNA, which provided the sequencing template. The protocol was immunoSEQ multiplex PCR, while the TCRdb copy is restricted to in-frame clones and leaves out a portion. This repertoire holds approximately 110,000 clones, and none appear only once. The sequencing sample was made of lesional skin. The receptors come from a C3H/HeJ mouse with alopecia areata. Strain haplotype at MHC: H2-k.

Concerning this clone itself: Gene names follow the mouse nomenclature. CDR3 DNA (partial): TGCACCTGCAGTGCAGGCCCGGGACAGGGGACCAACGAA. Amino acids: CTCSAGPGQGTNE. The entire CDR3 protein reads CTCSAGPGQGTNERLFF. V usage is TRBV1 and J usage is TRBJ1-4, with TRBD1 matching 10 bases. The read ends 4 residues early relative to the CDR3; the germline J gene fills the gap. Germline V gene sequence: CDR1 NSQYPW, CDR2 LRSPGD (reference sequence). The CDR3 totals 17 residues. V shed 1 base and J 3 bases; nucleotides not matched to a gene: 5.

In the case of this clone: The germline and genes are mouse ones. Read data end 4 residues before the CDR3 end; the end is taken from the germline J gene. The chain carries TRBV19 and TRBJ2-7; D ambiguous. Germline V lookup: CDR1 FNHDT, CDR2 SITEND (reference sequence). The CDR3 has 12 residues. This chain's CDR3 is CASSISGDEQYF. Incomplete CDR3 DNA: TGTGCCAGCAGTATCTCTGGTGAT. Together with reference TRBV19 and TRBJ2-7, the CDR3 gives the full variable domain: GGIITQTPKFLIGQEGQKLTLKCQQNFNHDTMYWYRQDSGKGLRLIYYSITENDLQKGDLSEGYDASREKKSSFSLTVTSAQKNEMAVFLCASSISGDEQYFGPGTRLTVL.

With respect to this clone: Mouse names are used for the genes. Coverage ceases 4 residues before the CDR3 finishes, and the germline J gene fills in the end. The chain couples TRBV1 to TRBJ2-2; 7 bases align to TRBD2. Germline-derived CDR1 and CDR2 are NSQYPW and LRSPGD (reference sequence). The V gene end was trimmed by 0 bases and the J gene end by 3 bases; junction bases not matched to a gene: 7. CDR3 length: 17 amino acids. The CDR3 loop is CTCSADPGLWDTGQLYF. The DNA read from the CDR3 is TGCACCTGCAGTGCAGATCCGGGACTGTGGGACACCGGG.

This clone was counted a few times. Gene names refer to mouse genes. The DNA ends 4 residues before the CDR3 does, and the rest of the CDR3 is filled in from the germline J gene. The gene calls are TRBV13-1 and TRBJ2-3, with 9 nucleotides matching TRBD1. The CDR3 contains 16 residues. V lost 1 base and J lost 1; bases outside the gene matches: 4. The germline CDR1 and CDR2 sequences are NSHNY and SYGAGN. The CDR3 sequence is CASSDYRGPGAETLYF. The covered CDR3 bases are TGTGCCAGCAGTGATTACAGGGGGCCGGGTGCAGAA.

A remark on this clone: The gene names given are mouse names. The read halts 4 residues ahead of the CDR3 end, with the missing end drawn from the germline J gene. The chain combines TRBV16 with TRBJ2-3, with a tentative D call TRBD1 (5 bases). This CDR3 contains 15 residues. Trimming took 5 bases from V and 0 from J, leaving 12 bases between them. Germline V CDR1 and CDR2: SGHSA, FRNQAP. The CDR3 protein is CASSPGHPSAETLYF. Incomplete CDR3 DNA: TGTGCAAGCAGCCCCGGACATCCTAGTGCAGAA.

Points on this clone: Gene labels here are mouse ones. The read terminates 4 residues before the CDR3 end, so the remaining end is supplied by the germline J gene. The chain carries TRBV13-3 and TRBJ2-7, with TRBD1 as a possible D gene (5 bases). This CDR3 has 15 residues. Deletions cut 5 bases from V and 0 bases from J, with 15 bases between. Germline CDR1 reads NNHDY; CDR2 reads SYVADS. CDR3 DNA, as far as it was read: TGTGCCAGCAGCCCCCGGACAAATAGCTCCTAT. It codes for CASSPRTNSSY. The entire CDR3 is CASSPRTNSSYEQYF.

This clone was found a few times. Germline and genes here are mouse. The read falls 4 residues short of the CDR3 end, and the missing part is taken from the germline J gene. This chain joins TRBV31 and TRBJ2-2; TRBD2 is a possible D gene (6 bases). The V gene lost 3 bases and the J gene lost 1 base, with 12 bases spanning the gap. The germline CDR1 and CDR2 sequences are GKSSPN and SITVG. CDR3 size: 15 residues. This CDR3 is CAWSPGTLNTGQLYF. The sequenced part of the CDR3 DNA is TGTGCCTGGAGCCCCGGGACTTTAAACACCGGG.

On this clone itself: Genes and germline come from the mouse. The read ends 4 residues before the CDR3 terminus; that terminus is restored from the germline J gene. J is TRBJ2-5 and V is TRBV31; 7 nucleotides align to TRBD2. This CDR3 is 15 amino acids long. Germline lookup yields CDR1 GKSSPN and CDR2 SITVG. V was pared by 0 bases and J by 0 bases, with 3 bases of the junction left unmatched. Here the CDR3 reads CAWSLSGGNQDTQYF. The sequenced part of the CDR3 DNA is TGTGCCTGGAGTCTATCGGGGGGGAACCAAGAC.

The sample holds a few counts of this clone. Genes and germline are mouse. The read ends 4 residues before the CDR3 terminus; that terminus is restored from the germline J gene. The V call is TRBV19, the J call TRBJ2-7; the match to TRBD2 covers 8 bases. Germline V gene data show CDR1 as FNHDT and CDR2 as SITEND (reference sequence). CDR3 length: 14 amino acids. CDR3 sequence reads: CASSISTGAYEQYF. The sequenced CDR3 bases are TGTGCCAGCAGTATCTCGACTGGGGCTTAT.

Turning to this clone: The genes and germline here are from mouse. The CDR3 loop is CASSLERQYEQYF. Incomplete CDR3 DNA: TGTGCCAGCAGTTTAGAGAGACAGTAT. The chain recombines TRBV14 with TRBJ2-7; D perhaps matches TRBD1 (5 bases). The CDR3 end lies 4 residues beyond the end of the read and is filled in from the germline J gene. CDR1 and CDR2 from the germline V gene are SGHDT and FRDEAV. The CDR3 loop spans 13 amino acids. The full variable domain, rest sourced from reference TRBV14 and TRBJ2-7, is EAGVTQSPRYAVLQEGQAVSFWCDPISGHDTLYWYQQPRDQGPQLLVYFRDEAVIDNSQLPSDRFSAVRPKGTNSTLKIQSAKQGDTATYLCASSLERQYEQYFGPGTRLTVL.

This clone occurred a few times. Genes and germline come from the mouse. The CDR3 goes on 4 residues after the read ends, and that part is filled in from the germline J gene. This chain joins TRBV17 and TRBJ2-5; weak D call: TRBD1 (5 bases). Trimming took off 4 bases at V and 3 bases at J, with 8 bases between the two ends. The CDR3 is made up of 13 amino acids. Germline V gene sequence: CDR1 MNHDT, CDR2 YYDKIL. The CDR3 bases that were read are TGTGCTAGCAGTACAGGGTATCAAGAC. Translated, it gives CASSTGYQD. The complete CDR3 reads CASSTGYQDTQYF.

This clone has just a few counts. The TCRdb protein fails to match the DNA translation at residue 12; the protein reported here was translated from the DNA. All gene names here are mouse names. The CDR3 protein is CASRDTGFSGNTLYF. CDR3 bases read: TGTGCCAGCAGGGATACAGGGTTTTCTGGAAATACG. This rearrangement joins TRBV13-3 to TRBJ1-3; D may be TRBD1 (6 bases). Read data end 3 residues before the CDR3 end; the end is taken from the germline J gene. CDR3 length: 15 residues. The germline gives CDR1 NNHDY, CDR2 SYVADS. V was shortened by 5 bases and J by 0 bases, with 12 bases between the two germline ends.

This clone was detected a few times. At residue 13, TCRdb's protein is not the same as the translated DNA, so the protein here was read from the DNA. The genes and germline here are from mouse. The CDR3 region is CTCSANRDNNNSPLYF. CDR3 DNA (partial): TGCACCTGCAGTGCAAACCGGGACAACAATAATTCGCCC. The chain uses TRBV1 and TRBJ1-6, with D possibly TRBD1 on 6 matching bases. The missing CDR3 end, 3 residues past where the read stops, is filled in from the germline J gene. TRBJ1-6 is flagged as an ORF with uncertain function. The CDR3 has 16 residues. Trimming stripped 2 bases from V and 5 bases from J, with 13 bases between. Germline values: CDR1 NSQYPW, CDR2 LRSPGD (reference sequence).

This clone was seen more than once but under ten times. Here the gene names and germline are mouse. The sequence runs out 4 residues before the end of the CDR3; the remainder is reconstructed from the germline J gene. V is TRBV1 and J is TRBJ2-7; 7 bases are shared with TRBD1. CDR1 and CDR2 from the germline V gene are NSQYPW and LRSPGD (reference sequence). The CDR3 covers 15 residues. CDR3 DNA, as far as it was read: TGCACCTGCAGTGCAGAAACAGGGGATGGTAAT. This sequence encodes CTCSAETGDGN. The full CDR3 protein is CTCSAETGDGNEQYF.

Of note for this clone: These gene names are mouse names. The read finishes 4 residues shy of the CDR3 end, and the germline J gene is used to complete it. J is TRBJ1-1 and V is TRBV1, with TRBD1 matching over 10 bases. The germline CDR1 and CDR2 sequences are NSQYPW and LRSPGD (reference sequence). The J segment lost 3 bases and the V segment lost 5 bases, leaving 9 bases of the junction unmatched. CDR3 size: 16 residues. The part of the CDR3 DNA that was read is TGCACCTGCAGTCCCCGACAGGGGGCGCGCGACACA. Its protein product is CTCSPRQGARDT. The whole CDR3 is CTCSPRQGARDTEVFF.

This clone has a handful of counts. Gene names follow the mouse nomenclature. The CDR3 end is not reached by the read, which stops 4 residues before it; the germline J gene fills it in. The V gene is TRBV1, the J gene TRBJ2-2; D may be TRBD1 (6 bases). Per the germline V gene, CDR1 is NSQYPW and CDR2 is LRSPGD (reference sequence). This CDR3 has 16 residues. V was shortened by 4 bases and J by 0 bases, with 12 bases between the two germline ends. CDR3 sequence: CTCSGVGQANTGQLYF. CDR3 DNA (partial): TGCACCTGCAGTGGGGTGGGACAAGCAAACACCGGG.

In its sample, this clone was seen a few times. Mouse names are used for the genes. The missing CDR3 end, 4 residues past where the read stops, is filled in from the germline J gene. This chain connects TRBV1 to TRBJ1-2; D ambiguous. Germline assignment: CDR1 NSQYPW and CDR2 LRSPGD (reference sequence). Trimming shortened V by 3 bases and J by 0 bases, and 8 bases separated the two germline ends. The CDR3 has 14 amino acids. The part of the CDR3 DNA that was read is TGCACCTGCAGTGCTCAGGCCGCAAACTCC. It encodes CTCSAQAANS. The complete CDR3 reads CTCSAQAANSDYTF. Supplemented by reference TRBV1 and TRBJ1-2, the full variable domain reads VTLLEQNPRWRLVPRGQAVNLRCILKNSQYPWMSWYQQDLQKQLQWLFTLRSPGDKEVKSLPGADYLATRVTDTELRLQVANMSQGRTLYCTCSAQAANSDYTFGSGTRLLVI.

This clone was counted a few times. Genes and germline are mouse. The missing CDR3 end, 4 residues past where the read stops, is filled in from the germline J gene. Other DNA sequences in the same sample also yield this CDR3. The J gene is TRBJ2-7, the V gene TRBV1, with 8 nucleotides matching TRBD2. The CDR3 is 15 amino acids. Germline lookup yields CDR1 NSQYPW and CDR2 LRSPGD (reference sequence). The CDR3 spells CTCSAEGGARDEQYF. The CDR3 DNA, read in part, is TGCACCTGCAGTGCAGAGGGGGGGGCGCGAGAT.

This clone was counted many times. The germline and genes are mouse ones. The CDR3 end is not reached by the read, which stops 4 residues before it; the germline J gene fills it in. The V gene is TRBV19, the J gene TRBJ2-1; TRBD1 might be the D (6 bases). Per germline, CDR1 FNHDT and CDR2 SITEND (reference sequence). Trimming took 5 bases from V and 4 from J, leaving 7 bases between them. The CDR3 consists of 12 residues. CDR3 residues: CASRDRYAEQFF. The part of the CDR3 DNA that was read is TGTGCCAGCAGGGACAGATATGCT.

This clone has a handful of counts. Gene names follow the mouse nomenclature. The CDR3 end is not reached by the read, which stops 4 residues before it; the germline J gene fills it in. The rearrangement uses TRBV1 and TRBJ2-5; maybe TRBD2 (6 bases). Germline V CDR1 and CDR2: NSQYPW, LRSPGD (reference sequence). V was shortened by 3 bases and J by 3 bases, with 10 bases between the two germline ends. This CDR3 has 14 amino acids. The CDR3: CTCSAPGLQDTQYF. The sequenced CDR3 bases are TGCACCTGCAGTGCTCCGGGACTTCAAGAC.

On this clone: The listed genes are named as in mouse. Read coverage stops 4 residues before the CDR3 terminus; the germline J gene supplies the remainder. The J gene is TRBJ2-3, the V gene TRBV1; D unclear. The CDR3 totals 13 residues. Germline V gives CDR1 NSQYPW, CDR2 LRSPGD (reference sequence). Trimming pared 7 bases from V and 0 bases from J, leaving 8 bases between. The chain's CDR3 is CTCTPTSAETLYF. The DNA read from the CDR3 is TGCACCTGCACCCCGACAAGTGCAGAA. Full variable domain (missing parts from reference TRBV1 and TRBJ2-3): VTLLEQNPRWRLVPRGQAVNLRCILKNSQYPWMSWYQQDLQKQLQWLFTLRSPGDKEVKSLPGADYLATRVTDTELRLQVANMSQGRTLYCTCTPTSAETLYFGSGTRLTVL.

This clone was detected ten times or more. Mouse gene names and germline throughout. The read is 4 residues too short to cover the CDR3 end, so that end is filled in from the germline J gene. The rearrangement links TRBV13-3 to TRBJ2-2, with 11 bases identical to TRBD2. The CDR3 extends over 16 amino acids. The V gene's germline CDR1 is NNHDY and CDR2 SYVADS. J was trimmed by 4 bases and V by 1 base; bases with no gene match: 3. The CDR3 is CASSDTGGAPTGQLYF. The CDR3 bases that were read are TGTGCCAGCAGTGATACTGGGGGGGCGCCCACCGGG.

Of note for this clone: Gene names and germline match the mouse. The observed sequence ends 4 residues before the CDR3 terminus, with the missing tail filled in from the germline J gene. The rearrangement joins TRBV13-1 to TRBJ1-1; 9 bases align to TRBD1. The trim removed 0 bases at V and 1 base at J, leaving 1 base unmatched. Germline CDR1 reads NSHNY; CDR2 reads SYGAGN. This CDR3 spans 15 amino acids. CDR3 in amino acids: CASSDADRGNTEVFF. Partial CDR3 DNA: TGTGCCAGCAGTGATGCGGACAGGGGAAACACA.

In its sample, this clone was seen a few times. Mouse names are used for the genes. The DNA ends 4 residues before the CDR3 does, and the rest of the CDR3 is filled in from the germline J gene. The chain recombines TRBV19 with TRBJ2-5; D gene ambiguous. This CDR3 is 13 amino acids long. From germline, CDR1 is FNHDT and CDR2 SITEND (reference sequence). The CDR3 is CASSIPPEDTQYF. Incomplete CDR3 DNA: TGTGCCAGCAGTATACCCCCAGAAGAC.

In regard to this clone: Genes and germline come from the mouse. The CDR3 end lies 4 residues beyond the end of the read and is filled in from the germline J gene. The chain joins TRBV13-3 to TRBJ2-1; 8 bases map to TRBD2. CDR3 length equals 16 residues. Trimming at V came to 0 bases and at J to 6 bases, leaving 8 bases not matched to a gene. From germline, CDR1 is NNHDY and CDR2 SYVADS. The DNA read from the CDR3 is TGTGCCAGCAGTGATGCTCTGGGGGGAGGGGGTGCT. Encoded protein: CASSDALGGGGA. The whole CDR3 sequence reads CASSDALGGGGAEQFF.